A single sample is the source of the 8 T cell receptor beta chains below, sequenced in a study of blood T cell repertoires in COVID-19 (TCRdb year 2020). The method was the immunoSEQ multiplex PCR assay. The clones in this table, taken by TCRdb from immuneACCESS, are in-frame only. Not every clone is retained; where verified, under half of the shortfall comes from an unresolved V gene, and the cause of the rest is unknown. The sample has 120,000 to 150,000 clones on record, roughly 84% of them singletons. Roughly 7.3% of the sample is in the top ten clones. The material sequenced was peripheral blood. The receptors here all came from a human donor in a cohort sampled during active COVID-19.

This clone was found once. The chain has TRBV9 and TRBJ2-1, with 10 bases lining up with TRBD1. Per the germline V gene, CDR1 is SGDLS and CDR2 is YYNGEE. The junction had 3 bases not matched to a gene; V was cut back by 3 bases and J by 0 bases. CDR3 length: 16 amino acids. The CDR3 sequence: CASSATGGISYNEQFF. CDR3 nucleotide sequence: TGTGCCAGCAGCGCGACAGGGGGCATCTCCTACAATGAGCAGTTCTTC.

The CDR3 protein is CASKQNAGNTIYF. CDR3 DNA sequence: TGTGCCAGCAAACAGAACGCCGGAAACACCATATATTTT. The chain combines TRBV27 with TRBJ1-3; D is unresolved. Germline CDR1 and CDR2: MNHEY and SMNVEV (reference sequence). The CDR3 consists of 13 residues. V lost 7 bases to trimming and J lost 4 bases, with 11 bases between them.

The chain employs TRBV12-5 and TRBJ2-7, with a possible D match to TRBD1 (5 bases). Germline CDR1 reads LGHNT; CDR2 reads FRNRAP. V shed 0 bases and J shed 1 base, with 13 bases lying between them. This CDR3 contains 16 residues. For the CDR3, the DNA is TGTGCTAGTGGTTTGGTACTGACAGCTCGTTCCTACGAGCAGTACTTC. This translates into CASGLVLTARSYEQYF.

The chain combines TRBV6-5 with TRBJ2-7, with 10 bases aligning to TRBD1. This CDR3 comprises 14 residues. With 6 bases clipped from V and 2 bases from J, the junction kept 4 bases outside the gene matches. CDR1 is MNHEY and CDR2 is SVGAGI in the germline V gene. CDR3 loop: CASSRGQGAYEQYF. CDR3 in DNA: TGTGCCAGCAGCCGCGGACAGGGGGCCTACGAGCAGTACTTC.

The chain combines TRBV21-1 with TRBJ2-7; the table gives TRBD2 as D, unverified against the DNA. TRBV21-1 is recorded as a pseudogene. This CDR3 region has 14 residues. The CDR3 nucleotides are TGTGCCAGCAGCAAAACTAGCGCATCCTACGAGCAGTACTTC. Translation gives CASSKTSASYEQYF.

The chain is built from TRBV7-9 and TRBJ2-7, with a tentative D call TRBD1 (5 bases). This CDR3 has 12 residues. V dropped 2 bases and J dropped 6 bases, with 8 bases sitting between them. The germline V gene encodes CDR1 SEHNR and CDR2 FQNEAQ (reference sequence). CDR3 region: CASSLQGGEQYF. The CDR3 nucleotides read TGTGCCAGCAGCTTACAGGGTGGCGAGCAGTACTTC.

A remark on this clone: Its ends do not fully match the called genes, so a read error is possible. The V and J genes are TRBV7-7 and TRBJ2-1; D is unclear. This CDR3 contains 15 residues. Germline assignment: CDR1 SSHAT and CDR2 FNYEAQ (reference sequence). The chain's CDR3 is CASSFRLNSYNEQFF. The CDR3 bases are TGTGCTAGCAGCTTTCGCCTAAACTCCTACAATGAGCAGTTCTTC.

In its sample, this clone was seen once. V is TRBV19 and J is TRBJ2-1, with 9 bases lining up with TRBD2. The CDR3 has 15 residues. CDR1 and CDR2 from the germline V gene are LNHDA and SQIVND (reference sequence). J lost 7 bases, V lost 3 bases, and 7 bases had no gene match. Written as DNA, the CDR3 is TGTGCCAGTAGTATCTGGCGGGGGGGCCGGAATGAGCAGTTCTTC. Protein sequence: CASSIWRGGRNEQFF.